This T cell receptor beta chain appears in the sequencing data of a study of shared clonotypes between healthy human individuals. Overall study context: A couple of women and three men aged 18 to 49 served as donors. Study-wide findings and caveats: The study sampled only blood, and tissue repertoires likely differ.

V was trimmed by 2 bases and J by 3 bases, leaving 8 bases between them. The germline V gene has CDR1 KGHSH and CDR2 LQKENI. This CDR3 contains 13 residues. Here immunoSEQ multiplex PCR was the method, and the copy in TCRdb shows in-frame clones only, minus some. The table has about 2 million clones, 90% to 95% seen once. As for this clone: Its antigen remains unknown. The identical CDR3 is also encoded by other nucleotide sequences in the sample.

The clonotype was recovered from a man aged 18 to 29 in good health. The gene calls are TRBV18 and TRBJ2-7; D unresolved. The material sequenced was naive CD4+ T cells sorted from blood. The subset: CD45RA+ positively selected. The CDR3 loop is CASSPGEGYEQYF. Here the CDR3 DNA reads TGTGCCAGCTCACCAGGGGAAGGCTACGAGCAGTACTTC.